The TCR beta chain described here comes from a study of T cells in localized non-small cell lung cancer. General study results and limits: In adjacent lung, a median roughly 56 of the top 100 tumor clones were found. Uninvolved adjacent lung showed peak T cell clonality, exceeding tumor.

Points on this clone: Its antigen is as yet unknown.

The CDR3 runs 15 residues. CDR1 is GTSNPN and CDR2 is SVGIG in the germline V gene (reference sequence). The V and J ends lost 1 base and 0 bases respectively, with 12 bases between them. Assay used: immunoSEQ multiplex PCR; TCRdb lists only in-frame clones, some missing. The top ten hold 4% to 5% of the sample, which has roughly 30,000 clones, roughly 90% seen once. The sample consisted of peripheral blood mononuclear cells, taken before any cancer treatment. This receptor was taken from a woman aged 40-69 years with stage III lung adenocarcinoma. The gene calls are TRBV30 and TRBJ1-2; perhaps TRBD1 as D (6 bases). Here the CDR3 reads CAWSEGDGTNYGYTF. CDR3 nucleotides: TGTGCCTGGAGTGAGGGGGACGGAACTAACTATGGCTACACCTTC.